Following are 9 T cell receptor beta chains from one sample sequenced in a study of technical replicates of blood from a handful of donors. Clones were sequenced by immunoSEQ multiplex PCR, and TCRdb holds only the in-frame ones, with some missing. The sample includes some 76,000 clones, 95% to 98% seen only once; the top ten take roughly 0.2%. The material sequenced was T cells isolated from PBMCs. These receptors were collected from a human donor in good health.

This chain's CDR3 is CASTLDGEVWELFF. CDR3 coding DNA: TGTGCCAGCACCCTGGATGGGGAGGTCTGGGAGCTGTTTTTT. This sequence joins TRBV2 and TRBJ2-2; D is possibly TRBD2 (6 bases). The CDR3 extends over 14 amino acids. From germline, CDR1 is SNHLY and CDR2 FYNNEI. V lost 7 bases and J 9 bases, leaving 18 bases between the germline ends.

The chain recombines TRBV11-1 with TRBJ1-1; tentatively, D is TRBD1 (6 bases). Germline V gene sequence: CDR1 SGHAT, CDR2 FQDESV (reference sequence). Deletions cut 1 base from V and 0 bases from J, with 12 bases between. This CDR3 has 16 amino acids. The CDR3 sequence is CASSLDLGDMNTEAFF. The CDR3 DNA sequence: TGTGCCAGCAGCTTAGATTTAGGGGACATGAACACTGAAGCTTTCTTT.

The J gene is TRBJ2-7, the V gene TRBV27; 7 nucleotides align to TRBD1. Germline V gene data show CDR1 as MNHEY and CDR2 as SMNVEV (reference sequence). The CDR3 is 15 amino acids. V gave up 8 bases and J gave up 1 base; unmatched junction bases: 11. The CDR3: CASSLQGWGSYEQYF. The CDR3 bases are TGTGCCAGCTCCTTACAGGGGTGGGGATCCTACGAGCAGTACTTC.

The chain is built from TRBV6-5 and TRBJ1-1, with TRBD1 matching over 9 bases. The germline CDR1 and CDR2 sequences are MNHEY and SVGAGI. This CDR3 has 13 residues. With V trimmed by 8 bases and J by 6 bases, 7 bases remained unmatched. The CDR3 DNA is TGTGCCAGCGGAACCGGGACAGGGTCTGAAGCTTTCTTT. This gives the protein CASGTGTGSEAFF.

This clone was picked up one time. V usage is TRBV6-5 and J usage is TRBJ2-7; a weak D match, TRBD2 (5 bases). V dropped 0 bases and J dropped 3 bases, with 9 bases sitting between them. This CDR3 comprises 14 residues. The V gene's germline CDR1 is MNHEY and CDR2 SVGAGI. CDR3 amino acids: CASSYSGSIYEQYF. The CDR3, as DNA: TGTGCCAGCAGTTACTCTGGGAGTATCTACGAGCAGTACTTC.

The chain combines TRBV28 with TRBJ1-1; D unclear. CDR1 is MDHEN and CDR2 is SYDVKM in the germline V gene. This CDR3 comprises 14 residues. Trimming took off 4 bases at V and 7 bases at J, with 16 bases between the two ends. The CDR3: CASSSGREGSEAFF. The CDR3 bases are TGTGCCAGCAGTTCAGGACGGGAAGGGAGTGAAGCTTTCTTT.

The rearrangement uses TRBV10-3 and TRBJ1-5, with no clear D. Deletions cut 7 bases from V and 0 bases from J, with 10 bases between. The CDR3 has 14 residues. Germline-derived CDR1 and CDR2 are ENHRY and SYGVKD. In nucleotides, the CDR3 is TGTGCCATCAAAGCGGATTATAGCAATCAGCCCCAGCATTTT. As protein: CAIKADYSNQPQHF.

The V call is TRBV7-2, the J call TRBJ2-2; D possibly corresponds to TRBD2 (7 bases). This CDR3 region has 16 residues. Trimming stripped 5 bases from V and 7 bases from J, with 20 bases between. Germline-derived CDR1 and CDR2 are SGHTA and FQGNSA. The chain's CDR3 is CASSPPRGGGGGELFF. CDR3 in DNA: TGTGCCAGCAGCCCGCCTAGGGGGGGAGGAGGCGGGGAGCTGTTTTTT.

The chain has TRBV5-1 and TRBJ1-1, with a weak D call TRBD1 (6 bases). CDR1 and CDR2 from the germline V gene are SGHRS and YFSETQ. This CDR3 has 14 residues. V lost 2 bases and J lost 4, with 12 bases in between. CDR3 residues: CASSLKQGATEAFF. The CDR3 coding sequence is TGCGCCAGCAGCTTAAAACAGGGAGCCACTGAAGCTTTCTTT.